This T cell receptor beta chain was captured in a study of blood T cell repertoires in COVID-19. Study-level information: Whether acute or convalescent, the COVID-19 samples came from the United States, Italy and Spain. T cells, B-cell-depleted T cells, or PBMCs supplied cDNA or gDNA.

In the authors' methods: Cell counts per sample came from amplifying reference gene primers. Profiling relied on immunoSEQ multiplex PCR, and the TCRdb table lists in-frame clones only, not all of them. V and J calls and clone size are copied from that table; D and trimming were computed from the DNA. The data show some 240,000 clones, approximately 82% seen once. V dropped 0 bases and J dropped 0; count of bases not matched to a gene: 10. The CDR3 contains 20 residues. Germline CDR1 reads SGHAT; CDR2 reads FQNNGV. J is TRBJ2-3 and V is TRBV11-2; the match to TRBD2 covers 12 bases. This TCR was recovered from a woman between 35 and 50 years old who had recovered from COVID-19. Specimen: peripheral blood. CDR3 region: CASSLEVLAGGRTSTDTQYF. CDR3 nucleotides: TGTGCCAGCAGCTTAGAGGTTCTAGCGGGGGGGCGTACTAGCACAGATACGCAGTATTTT.